This T cell receptor beta chain was sequenced during a study of cytotoxic CD8 clonotypes in ibrutinib-treated CLL. Repertoires were generated with immunoSEQ multiplex PCR, while TCRdb's copy carries only in-frame clones and drops some. This sample carries roughly 200,000 clones, 70% of them seen once, and the ten largest clones take about 6.2%. V lost 1 base to trimming and J lost 7 bases, with 11 bases between them. The CDR3 loop spans 13 amino acids. The germline V gene encodes CDR1 SGHRS and CDR2 YFSETQ. General study points: Clonality rose at ibrutinib response, held steady in sustained remission, and fell toward baseline at progression. Age-matched healthy donor levels were exceeded by baseline clonality, which tracked circulating CD8+ T-cell counts.

Turning to this clone: What it binds is unknown.

The material sequenced was PBMCs, taken after 12 months of ibrutinib treatment. V and J are TRBV5-1 and TRBJ1-1, with D hard to call. This TCR was recovered from a human donor with chronic lymphocytic leukemia. CDR3 sequence (DNA): TGCGCCAGCAGCTTGTGGGTAGACGGTGAAGCTTTCTTT. This translates into CASSLWVDGEAFF. Looking up the rest from reference TRBV5-1 and TRBJ1-1 gives the full variable domain: KAGVTQTPRYLIKTRGQQVTLSCSPISGHRSVSWYQQTPGQGLQFLFEYFSETQRNKGNFPGRFSGRQFSNSRSEMNVSTLELGDSALYLCASSLWVDGEAFFGQGTRLTVV.